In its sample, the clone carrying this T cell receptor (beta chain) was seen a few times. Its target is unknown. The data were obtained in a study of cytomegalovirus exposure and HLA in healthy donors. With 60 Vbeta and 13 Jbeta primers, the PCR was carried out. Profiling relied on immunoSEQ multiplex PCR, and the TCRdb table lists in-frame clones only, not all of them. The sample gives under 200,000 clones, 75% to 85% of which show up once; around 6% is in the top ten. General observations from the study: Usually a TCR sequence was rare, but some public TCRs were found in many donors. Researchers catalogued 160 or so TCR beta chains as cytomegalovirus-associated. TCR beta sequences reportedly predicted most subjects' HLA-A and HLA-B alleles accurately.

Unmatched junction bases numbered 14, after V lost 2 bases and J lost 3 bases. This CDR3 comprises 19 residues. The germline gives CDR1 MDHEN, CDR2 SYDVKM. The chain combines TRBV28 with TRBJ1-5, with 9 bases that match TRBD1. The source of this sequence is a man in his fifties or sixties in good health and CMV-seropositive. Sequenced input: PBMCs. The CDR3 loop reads CASSLGSGRGQGLNQPQHF. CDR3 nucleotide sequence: TGTGCCAGCAGTTTAGGGTCGGGTCGGGGACAGGGTCTCAATCAGCCCCAGCATTTT.